The 26 T cell receptor beta chains reported below all come from one sample, sequenced in a study of identical twins. TCRdb fed the 5' RACE reads into MiXCR, producing one record per CDR3 protein. In the table there are 450,000 or so distinct CDR3 sequences, around 24% of which are singletons. The same data also went into a second study, on T cells expressing NK-cell markers.

The sequenced sample was CD4+ T cells sorted from blood. These receptors all stem from a woman aged 18-29 years in good health.

The J gene is TRBJ2-3, the V gene TRBV10-3; TRBD1 is a possible D gene (6 bases). Germline CDR1 ENHRY, CDR2 SYGVKD. The length of the CDR3 is 14 residues. Trimming stripped 4 bases from V and 0 bases from J, with 8 bases between. The CDR3 nucleotides are TGTGCCATCAGTGGGGGGACAAGCACAGATACGCAGTATTTT. Amino acids: CAISGGTSTDTQYF.

The chain uses TRBV7-2 and TRBJ1-2; TRBD1 might be the D (5 bases). CDR1 and CDR2 (germline): SGHTA, FQGNSA. The CDR3 length is 14 residues. V shed 4 bases and J shed 4 bases, with 13 bases lying between them. The CDR3 bases are TGTGCCAGCAGCTCGAGTGGGGGGAGCTATGGCTACACCTTC. It encodes CASSSSGGSYGYTF.

The CDR3 sequence is CASSFEGVLGNYGYTF. Written as DNA, the CDR3 is TGCGCCAGCAGCTTCGAAGGGGTCCTGGGTAACTATGGCTACACCTTC. V gene TRBV5-1 combines with J gene TRBJ1-2, with a weak D call TRBD1 (5 bases). Germline CDR1 reads SGHRS; CDR2 reads YFSETQ. V was trimmed by 2 bases and J by 1 base, leaving 15 bases between them. There are 16 residues in the CDR3.

In its sample, this clonotype was seen a few times. The rearrangement joins TRBV20-1 to TRBJ2-1; D gene ambiguous. V lost 2 bases and J lost 2, with 13 bases in between. The CDR3 has 15 residues. In germline, CDR1 is DFQATT, CDR2 SNEGSKA (reference sequence). This chain's CDR3 is CSARTPPGPYNEQFF. CDR3 coding DNA: TGCAGTGCTAGAACCCCCCCCGGGCCCTACAATGAGCAGTTCTTC.

The rearrangement joins TRBV18 to TRBJ2-7, with TRBD2 as a possible D gene (6 bases). Germline lookup yields CDR1 KGHSH and CDR2 LQKENI. This CDR3 region has 13 residues. V shed 6 bases and J shed 3 bases, with 12 bases lying between them. The CDR3 DNA sequence: TGTGCCAGCTCGGAGGGTGTTATCTACGAGCAGTACTTC. This translates into CASSEGVIYEQYF.

The chain links TRBV20-1 to TRBJ2-1, with D possibly being TRBD1 or TRBD2 (5 bases each). The CDR3 consists of 11 residues. Germline V gene sequence: CDR1 DFQATT, CDR2 SNEGSKA (reference sequence). Trimming took 7 bases from V and 7 from J, leaving 11 bases between them. The CDR3 protein is CSVLWGNEQFF. Here the CDR3 DNA reads TGCAGTGTTCTATGGGGGAATGAGCAGTTCTTC.

This chain links TRBV5-1 with TRBJ2-7, with 7 bases identical to TRBD2. Germline assignment: CDR1 SGHRS and CDR2 YFSETQ. V was clipped by 4 bases and J by 0 bases; unmatched bases: 10. The CDR3 has 16 residues. The CDR3: CASSHRGLGHSYEQYF. CDR3 sequence (DNA): TGCGCCAGCAGCCACCGCGGACTAGGCCACTCCTACGAGCAGTACTTC. Using reference TRBV5-1 and TRBJ2-7 for the parts outside the CDR3, the full variable domain is KAGVTQTPRYLIKTRGQQVTLSCSPISGHRSVSWYQQTPGQGLQFLFEYFSETQRNKGNFPGRFSGRQFSNSRSEMNVSTLELGDSALYLCASSHRGLGHSYEQYFGPGTRLTVT.

This clonotype was seen at least ten times. This rearrangement joins TRBV27 to TRBJ2-2; 7 positions match TRBD1. Germline V lookup: CDR1 MNHEY, CDR2 SMNVEV (reference sequence). The CDR3 totals 14 residues. V lost 5 bases to trimming and J lost 1 base; unmatched junction nucleotides: 1. DNA of the CDR3: TGTGCCAGCAGTGGGACAGTGAACACCGGGGAGCTGTTTTTT. Its protein is CASSGTVNTGELFF.

This clonotype was recorded a few times. The rearrangement uses TRBV7-2 and TRBJ2-7, with TRBD1 matching over 8 bases. The CDR3 has 16 amino acids. Trimming took 4 bases from V and 4 from J; bases not matched to a gene: 12. Germline V gene sequence: CDR1 SGHTA, CDR2 FQGNSA. The CDR3: CASSSRHRGSAYEQYF. The CDR3 nucleotides read TGTGCCAGCAGCTCACGCCACAGGGGGAGCGCGTACGAGCAGTACTTC.

This clonotype was counted between two and nine times. The chain employs TRBV6-5 and TRBJ1-5; D ambiguous. The CDR3 contains 13 residues. The V gene's germline CDR1 is MNHEY and CDR2 SVGAGI. V was trimmed by 3 bases and J by 5 bases, leaving 8 bases between them. This CDR3 reads CASSYSGDQPQHF. CDR3 coding DNA: TGTGCCAGCAGTTATAGCGGGGATCAGCCCCAGCATTTT.

This clonotype was picked up a small number of times. CDR3 residues: CASSPARLDEQYF. The CDR3 DNA reads TGCGCCAGCAGCCCGGCGAGGTTGGACGAGCAGTACTTC. This chain joins TRBV5-1 and TRBJ2-7; D gene uncertain. The CDR3 loop spans 13 amino acids. V was cut by 4 bases and J by 5 bases, with 13 bases left in between. The germline CDR1 and CDR2 sequences are SGHRS and YFSETQ.

This clonotype was recorded a few times. The rearrangement joins TRBV7-2 to TRBJ2-7; a weak D match, TRBD1 (6 bases). V was cut by 4 bases and J by 0 bases, with 13 bases left in between. Germline-derived CDR1 and CDR2 are SGHTA and FQGNSA. This CDR3 spans 15 amino acids. CDR3 protein: CASSSQGSPSYEQYF. The CDR3 DNA reads as TGTGCCAGCAGCTCCCAGGGGTCCCCCTCCTACGAGCAGTACTTC.

The J gene is TRBJ1-1, the V gene TRBV6-1; D gene ambiguous. Germline V gene lookup returns CDR1 MNHNS and CDR2 SASEGT. The CDR3 runs to 13 residues. The V gene lost 11 bases and the J gene lost 3 bases, with 16 bases spanning the gap. Here the CDR3 reads CAALAFQDTEAFF. The CDR3 region has the DNA TGTGCCGCTTTGGCCTTTCAAGACACTGAAGCTTTCTTT.

This clonotype was detected a few times. This chain uses TRBV24-1 with TRBJ2-1, with TRBD1 as a possible D gene (5 bases). The CDR3 covers 13 residues. Trimming removed 3 bases from V and 7 bases from J, with 9 bases in between. Germline lookup yields CDR1 KGHDR and CDR2 SFDVKD. The CDR3 region is CATSDERGNEQFF. The CDR3 DNA sequence: TGTGCCACCAGTGATGAAAGGGGAAATGAGCAGTTCTTC.

This clonotype appeared many times. The genes are TRBV12-3 or TRBV12-4 and TRBJ2-7; D possibly matches TRBD1 or TRBD2 (5 bases each). V was trimmed by 6 bases and J by 6 bases, leaving 18 bases between them. CDR3 length: 14 amino acids. CDR3 sequence (DNA): TGTGCCAGCAGCCAGTCCGAGGGGCATCTCGAGCAGTACTTC. Protein sequence: CASSQSEGHLEQYF.

This clonotype was detected a few times. The chain uses TRBV28 and TRBJ1-2; maybe TRBD1 (5 bases). V shed 8 bases and J shed 7 bases, with 14 bases lying between them. The CDR3 runs 12 residues. From germline, CDR1 is MDHEN and CDR2 SYDVKM. CDR3 DNA: TGTGCCAGCCCCTCCGGGACCACTGGCTACACCTTC. Amino acids: CASPSGTTGYTF.

The V and J genes are TRBV4-3 and TRBJ2-1; TRBD2 agrees at 8 bases. The CDR3 runs 16 residues. CDR1 LGHNA and CDR2 YSLEER come from the germline V gene. The trim removed 1 base at V and 0 bases at J, leaving 2 bases unmatched. The CDR3 reads CASSQVLAGSYNEQFF. In DNA form, the CDR3 reads TGCGCCAGCAGCCAAGTCCTAGCGGGCTCCTACAATGAGCAGTTCTTC.

The chain carries TRBV20-1 and TRBJ2-3, with D unresolved. Germline V gene data show CDR1 as DFQATT and CDR2 as SNEGSKA (reference sequence). The CDR3 length is 13 residues. V was clipped by 3 bases and J by 7 bases, with 14 bases between them. The DNA of the CDR3 is TGCAGTGCTAGCCGAGCTGGAGAGAATACGCAGTATTTT. Translated: CSASRAGENTQYF.

This clonotype was picked up a small number of times. V gene TRBV29-1 combines with J gene TRBJ1-2; unclear D gene. Per the germline V gene, CDR1 is SQVTM and CDR2 is ANQGSEA. The length of the CDR3 is 11 residues. V was trimmed by 4 bases and J by 7 bases, leaving 10 bases between them. CDR3 in amino acids: CSVGTEGGYTF. For the CDR3, the DNA is TGCAGCGTTGGCACAGAAGGTGGCTACACCTTC.

This clonotype was counted a few times. The J gene is TRBJ2-2, the V gene TRBV7-9; TRBD2 might be the D (6 bases). Trimming removed 1 base at V and 3 bases at J, with 12 bases between. This CDR3 has 16 amino acids. The germline V gene has CDR1 SEHNR and CDR2 FQNEAQ (reference sequence). The CDR3 region is CASSLDFGLYTGELFF. The CDR3 nucleotides are TGTGCCAGCAGCTTAGATTTTGGACTATACACCGGGGAGCTGTTTTTT.

The gene calls are TRBV29-1 and TRBJ2-5, with D perhaps TRBD2 (7 bases). The CDR3 is made up of 17 amino acids. V lost 7 bases, J lost 6 bases, and 30 bases lay in between. Germline CDR1 is SQVTM and CDR2 is ANQGSEA. CDR3 sequence: CSGSSSGGQTSWKTQYF. The CDR3 nucleotides read TGCAGCGGATCGTCGTCGGGAGGACAGACTTCGTGGAAGACCCAGTACTTC.

The chain employs TRBV6-1 and TRBJ1-1, with 10 bases identical to TRBD1. The CDR3 runs 14 residues. Germline V CDR1 and CDR2: MNHNS, SASEGT. Trimming cost V 8 bases and J 5 bases; bases outside gene matches: 8. The chain's CDR3 is CASGPGQGRTEAFF. The CDR3 DNA sequence: TGTGCCAGCGGGCCGGGACAGGGGAGGACTGAAGCTTTCTTT.

Ten or more counts support this clonotype. The chain employs TRBV9 and TRBJ1-1, with 11 bases lining up with TRBD1. V lost 4 bases to trimming and J lost 4 bases; unmatched junction nucleotides: 9. Germline CDR1 is SGDLS and CDR2 is YYNGEE. CDR3 length: 16 amino acids. The chain's CDR3 is CASSPGQGASFTEAFF. The DNA for the CDR3 is TGTGCCAGCAGCCCCGGACAGGGGGCATCTTTCACTGAAGCTTTCTTT.

This clonotype was picked up a small number of times. The chain has TRBV7-2 and TRBJ2-1; no reliable D call. This CDR3 region has 16 residues. From germline, CDR1 is SGHTA and CDR2 FQGNSA. Trimming removed 1 base at V and 9 bases at J, with 19 bases between. CDR3 nucleotide sequence: TGTGCCAGCAGCTTAGTTGTAACAGACAACTATGGTGAGCAGTTCTTC. Translating gives CASSLVVTDNYGEQFF.

The table lists this clonotype with a few counts. The V gene is TRBV6-2 or TRBV6-3, the J gene TRBJ2-7; tentatively, D is TRBD1 (5 bases). Germline V gene sequence: CDR1 MNHEY, CDR2 SVGEGT. Between the trimmed V and J ends, which lost 5 bases and 7 bases, there was a span of 12 bases. The CDR3 loop spans 12 amino acids. In DNA form, the CDR3 reads TGTGCCAGCAGTCCCCCCGCAGGGGAGCAGTACTTC. It codes for CASSPPAGEQYF.

This clonotype was seen more than once but under ten times. The chain's CDR3 is CASSQDMGGIFEQYF. CDR3 nucleotide sequence: TGTGCCAGCAGCCAAGATATGGGGGGGATCTTCGAGCAGTACTTC. This chain uses TRBV4-2 with TRBJ2-7; TRBD2 matches at 7 bases. Germline CDR1 is LGHNA and CDR2 is YNFKEQ. CDR3 length: 15 residues. The V segment lost 0 bases and the J segment 6 bases; nucleotides outside the gene matches: 8.